The 5 T cell receptor beta chains in this list originate from one sample, sequenced in a study of blood T cells in healthy people across ages (dated by TCRdb to the mid-2010s). Preparation of the library involved 5' RACE. Sequencing relied on an Illumina HiSeq 2500. A second PCR of roughly 6 to 11 cycles was performed with a sample-barcoded 5' primer and a J-beta primer mix. TCRdb reprocessed the public reads (quality trimming at Q25 with fastp, clone calling with MiXCR) and kept in-frame beta chains. Rows with one shared CDR3 protein collapse into an entry with the most common genes and DNA. The table for this sample lists about 1.5 million distinct CDR3 sequences; about 45% of them were counted only once. Over 3.5% of the sample comes from the top ten. Sequencing was performed on blood. Receptors originate from a woman under 30 in good health.

A few counts support this clonotype. This chain joins TRBV4-3 and TRBJ2-5; D possibly corresponds to TRBD2 (6 bases). The V gene's germline CDR1 is LGHNA and CDR2 YSLEER. V was trimmed by 2 bases and J by 4 bases, leaving 20 bases between them. The CDR3 is 17 residues long. DNA for the CDR3: TGCGCCAGCAGCCAACACCTCCGCGGGGCCAGCTCAGAGACCCAGTACTTC. Residues: CASSQHLRGASSETQYF.

The J gene is TRBJ2-2, the V gene TRBV9; 9 nucleotides match TRBD1. The CDR3 extends over 17 amino acids. V shed 4 bases, J shed 0 bases, and the junction held 7 bases outside the gene matches. Germline assignment: CDR1 SGDLS and CDR2 YYNGEE. CDR3 sequence reads: CASSWGWDRANTGELFF. The CDR3, as DNA: TGTGCCAGCAGCTGGGGCTGGGACAGGGCGAACACCGGGGAGCTGTTTTTT.

This clonotype was counted between two and nine times. The chain has TRBV7-9 and TRBJ1-2; D call uncertain. The germline gives CDR1 SEHNR, CDR2 FQNEAQ (reference sequence). This CDR3 is 14 amino acids long. The V end lost 0 bases, the J end lost 2 bases, and 7 bases lay between the germline ends. In DNA, the CDR3 is TGTGCCAGCAGCTTAGCCCACAAGAACTATGGCTACACCTTC. It specifies CASSLAHKNYGYTF.

The chain is built from TRBV6-2 or TRBV6-3 and TRBJ2-1; a weak D match, TRBD2 (5 bases). V was clipped by 9 bases and J by 6 bases, with 18 bases between them. CDR1 and CDR2 from the germline V gene are MNHEY and SVGEGT. The CDR3 spans 14 residues. CDR3 nucleotide sequence: TGTGCCAGTCTTAGAGCCCGGGGATGCAATGAGCAGTTCTTC. Translating it yields CASLRARGCNEQFF.

The rearrangement uses TRBV6-5 and TRBJ1-5, with a possible D match to TRBD1 (5 bases). V lost 5 bases, J lost 0 bases, and 11 bases lay in between. Germline loops: CDR1 MNHEY, CDR2 SVGAGI. This CDR3 has 15 residues. In DNA, the CDR3 is TGTGCCAGCAGTGGATTGGGGGGTAGCAATCAGCCCCAGCATTTT. It specifies CASSGLGGSNQPQHF.